The source of this TCR beta chain is a study of shared T cell receptors in the human thymus. The CDR3 consists of 14 residues. The trim removed 0 bases at V and 3 bases at J, leaving 1 base unmatched. Germline CDR1 is SGHRS and CDR2 is YFSETQ. The method was immunoSEQ multiplex PCR; TCRdb's version includes in-frame clones alone and lacks a portion of them. Among about 660,000 clones listed, roughly 90% were seen once. The same data also contributed to another study, on human thymus T cells.

This sequence was found in a boy under two years old with a congenital heart defect. V gene TRBV5-1 combines with J gene TRBJ2-7, with TRBD1 matching over 9 bases. Sequencing used thymocytes. CDR3 sequence: CASSLGQGDYEQYF. CDR3 coding DNA: TGCGCCAGCAGCTTGGGACAGGGGGACTACGAGCAGTACTTC.